Listed below are T cell receptor beta chains from one sample, sequenced in a study of monozygotic twins with inflammatory bowel disease. TCRdb reanalyzed the 5' RACE reads, giving one entry per CDR3 protein sequence and no DNA. This sample contains roughly 150,000 distinct CDR3 sequences. Material: blood. These receptors came from a human donor with ulcerative colitis or Crohn's disease, or a healthy co-twin of an affected twin (not recorded which). Each CDR3 is given with its conserved first and last residue.

>TRBV6-4|TRBJ1-6
CASSEMGGVRRNSPLHF
>TRBV29-1|TRBJ1-6
CSVAGTGRSPLHF
>TRBV11-2|TRBJ2-7
CASSPSGGLGDRAYEQYF
>TRBV7-9|TRBJ2-7
CASSRPPATFYEQYF
>TRBV14|TRBJ2-4
CASSPKRIAKNIQYF
>TRBV24-1|TRBJ2-5
CATSDPPTSGSEETQYF
>TRBV29-1|TRBJ1-1
CSVREGLNTEAFF
>TRBV20-1|TRBJ2-7
CSASVPDLYEQYF
>TRBV27|TRBJ2-1
CASSLFPGGDANEQFF
>TRBV7-9|TRBJ1-2
CASSPVGYGYTF
>TRBV12-3/TRBV12-4|TRBJ2-1
CASMKQGGRHNEQFF
>TRBV28|TRBJ2-1
CASRLRGPTNEQFF
>TRBV11-1|TRBJ2-1
CASSPHGMVAGGHNEQFF
>TRBV5-4|TRBJ2-5
CASSLPGAETQYF
>TRBV5-6|TRBJ2-1
CASSVNRGLGEQFF
>TRBV12-3/TRBV12-4|TRBJ1-3
CASSGMRVTGNTIYF
>TRBV11-2|TRBJ2-7
CASSLERTPHEQYF
>TRBV5-1|TRBJ2-1
CASSVRGGTGISYNEQFF
>TRBV7-2|TRBJ2-1
CASSEDREYNEQFF
>TRBV10-3|TRBJ1-1
CATTGTLNTEAFF
>TRBV27|TRBJ2-3
CASSAGTYSTDTQYF
>TRBV6-2/TRBV6-3|TRBJ2-1
CASSNFFHPTGNEQFF
>TRBV6-2/TRBV6-3|TRBJ2-1
CATSRGARSYNEQFF
>TRBV18|TRBJ2-7
CASSPREQGSNYEQYF
>TRBV7-9|TRBJ2-1
CASSSRQVHSSYNEQFF
>TRBV5-1|TRBJ2-2
CASSLTGNTGELFF
>TRBV5-6|TRBJ1-1
CASSLGGAGGTEAFF
>TRBV5-6|TRBJ2-1
CASSLAWDNEQFF
>TRBV7-2|TRBJ2-5
CASSLELAGGVETQYF
>TRBV5-1|TRBJ1-2
CASRPGQGYGYTF
>TRBV20-1|TRBJ2-6
CSARGSGANVLTF
>TRBV24-1|TRBJ2-3
CATSDPPGQGSRTDTQYF
>TRBV12-3/TRBV12-4|TRBJ1-3
CASSPVGEAGNTIYF
>TRBV25-1|TRBJ2-7
CASTPTGRYEQYF
>TRBV7-3|TRBJ2-1
CASSLSLGTISVDEQFF
>TRBV7-9|TRBJ1-4
CASSRDTGDEKLFF
>TRBV7-9|TRBJ2-3
CASSLPPGAYTDTQYF
>TRBV20-1|TRBJ1-1
CSARDVSGRDTEAFF
>TRBV6-5|TRBJ2-1
CASSYSSGRPHEQFF
>TRBV7-3|TRBJ2-1
CASSSLAGESFEQFF
>TRBV5-4|TRBJ2-1
CASSLKRGNNEQFF
>TRBV29-1|TRBJ1-1
CSAVGDTLNTEAFF
>TRBV6-1|TRBJ1-6
CASSEAGGNSVVNSPLHF
>TRBV6-1|TRBJ1-2
CASTLGRGQRGYTF
>TRBV20-1|TRBJ1-5
CSARASTGSGNQPQHF
>TRBV12-3/TRBV12-4|TRBJ1-1
CASSLGQETGRTEAFF
>TRBV7-2|TRBJ2-1
CASSHGLDNEQFF
>TRBV13|TRBJ1-2
CASSWTGGDYGYTF
>TRBV20-1|TRBJ2-1
CSSEGDPGQDEQFF
>TRBV11-1|TRBJ2-1
CASSFGLAGWSSYNEQFF
>TRBV9|TRBJ2-7
CASSVSDGTEQYF
>TRBV20-1|TRBJ2-7
CSASFRGTDEQYF
>TRBV6-2/TRBV6-3|TRBJ1-1
CASVTKKSLGTEAFF
>TRBV7-6|TRBJ1-1
CASSLGGMWGNTEAFF
>TRBV5-1|TRBJ2-3
CASSLEGGEGTDTQYF